Presented here are 20 T cell receptor beta chains from one specimen sequenced in a study of T cells in Graves' hyperthyroidism and ophthalmopathy. TCR beta CDR3 regions were amplified from RNA. The HTBI primer set was used in a first-round RT-PCR of the TCR CDR3. TCRdb itself ran the multiplex PCR reads through MiXCR, one entry per CDR3 protein. The sample yields approximately 480,000 distinct CDR3 sequences, 20% seen once. The source material was blood. The origin of the receptors is a man in his late teens or twenties with Graves' hyperthyroidism.

This clonotype was counted ten times or more. J is TRBJ2-7 and V is TRBV14; D remains unclear. The germline V gene encodes CDR1 SGHDN and CDR2 FVKESK. The ends were cut back, 2 bases at V and 3 bases at J, with 8 bases in the middle. The CDR3 extends over 13 amino acids. Here the CDR3 DNA reads TGTGCCAGCAGCCAATGGGGTATCTACGAGCAGTACTTC. Residues: CASSQWGIYEQYF.

The chain links TRBV18 to TRBJ2-7; TRBD1 aligns across 8 bases. The V and J ends lost 3 bases and 3 bases, in that order; junction bases with no gene match: 13. The V gene's germline CDR1 is KGHSH and CDR2 LQKENI. The CDR3 is 17 amino acids. The CDR3 loop is CASSPSVATGVFYEQYF. The CDR3 DNA is TGTGCCAGCTCACCCTCGGTCGCGACAGGGGTGTTCTACGAGCAGTACTTC.

V usage is TRBV5-4 and J usage is TRBJ1-4; D possibly corresponds to TRBD1 (6 bases). V shed 3 bases and J shed 5 bases, with 14 bases lying between them. The CDR3 has 15 amino acids. Per the germline V gene, CDR1 is SGHNT and CDR2 is YYREEE (reference sequence). The CDR3 coding sequence is TGTGCCAGCAGCTCTACGGGGGGCCCCAATGAAAAACTGTTTTTT. Encoded protein: CASSSTGGPNEKLFF.

The J gene is TRBJ1-5, the V gene TRBV4-1, with D tentatively TRBD1 (5 bases). Trimming took off 9 bases at V and 9 bases at J, with 21 bases between the two ends. The CDR3 runs 14 residues. Germline-derived CDR1 and CDR2 are MGHRA and YSYEKL. CDR3: CASTIVQGRPPQHF. For the CDR3, the DNA is TGCGCCAGTACAATAGTCCAGGGTCGCCCGCCCCAGCATTTT.

Concerning this clonotype: A much larger clone is a single base away; this may be a read error. The CDR3 is CASSLTGSPLPNGRYGYTF. The CDR3 nucleotides read TGTGCCAGCAGTTTAACCGGGTCACCCCTGCCAAATGGGAGGTATGGCTACACCTTC. The chain is built from TRBV27 and TRBJ1-2; no clear D. Trimming shortened V by 2 bases and J by 5 bases, and 27 bases separated the two germline ends. Germline values: CDR1 MNHEY, CDR2 SMNVEV (reference sequence). CDR3 size: 19 residues.

The rearrangement joins TRBV12-3 or TRBV12-4 to TRBJ2-5; no clear D gene. V was trimmed by 3 bases and J by 7 bases, leaving 12 bases between them. The CDR3 covers 13 residues. The CDR3 DNA reads TGTGCCAGCAGTTTGACACCACCGGGGACCCAGTACTTC. This encodes CASSLTPPGTQYF.

The chain uses TRBV27 and TRBJ2-1, with D maybe TRBD1 (6 bases). The V end was cut by 7 bases, the J end by 6 bases, with 10 bases between. The CDR3 extends over 12 amino acids. Germline assignment: CDR1 MNHEY and CDR2 SMNVEV (reference sequence). CDR3 nucleotides: TGTGCCAGCACCACAGGGATCAATGAGCAGTTCTTC. Its protein product is CASTTGINEQFF.

This clonotype was detected many times. The V call is TRBV25-1, the J call TRBJ2-7, with D perhaps assigned TRBD1 or TRBD2 (5 bases each). Trimming took 4 bases from V and 4 from J, leaving 14 bases between them. The CDR3 is 14 residues long. The germline CDR1 and CDR2 sequences are MGHDK and SYGVNS. The DNA for the CDR3 is TGTGCCAGCAGTGGAAGTCAGGGACCATACGAGCAGTACTTC. Translation gives CASSGSQGPYEQYF.

This clonotype has at least ten counts. This chain joins TRBV28 and TRBJ1-5; maybe TRBD1 (6 bases). Trimming pared 5 bases from V and 7 bases from J, leaving 15 bases between. The CDR3 runs to 14 residues. Germline V lookup: CDR1 MDHEN, CDR2 SYDVKM. The CDR3 DNA reads TGTGCCAGCAGTCCACGAGGGGGAAGACAGCCCCAGCATTTT. This codes for CASSPRGGRQPQHF.

The rearrangement links TRBV6-1 to TRBJ2-7; maybe TRBD1 (5 bases). V gave up 5 bases and J gave up 7 bases, with 15 bases separating them. Per germline, CDR1 MNHNS and CDR2 SASEGT. The CDR3 extends over 13 amino acids. CDR3 region: CASSQGAPLEQYF. The CDR3 DNA follows: TGTGCCAGCAGTCAAGGGGCCCCTTTGGAGCAGTACTTC.

This clonotype was recorded at least ten times. The chain carries TRBV2 and TRBJ2-7, with D tentatively TRBD1 (5 bases). With 6 bases removed from V and 5 bases from J, the gap between germline ends came to 14 bases. Germline CDR1 is SNHLY and CDR2 is FYNNEI. The CDR3 is made up of 13 amino acids. This CDR3 is CASSLLWGNEQYF. The CDR3 nucleotides read TGTGCCAGCAGCCTACTCTGGGGCAACGAGCAGTACTTC.

This clonotype has ten or more counts. This chain uses TRBV14 with TRBJ1-1; D possibly corresponds to TRBD1 (5 bases). The germline V and J ends were trimmed by 4 bases and 1 base, with 10 bases remaining between them. Per germline, CDR1 SGHDN and CDR2 FVKESK. CDR3 size: 14 residues. The CDR3 coding sequence is TGTGCCAGCAGCCCCTATCAGGGGAACACTGAAGCTTTCTTT. It codes for CASSPYQGNTEAFF.

Many counts were recorded for this clonotype. The J gene is TRBJ1-5, the V gene TRBV2; possibly TRBD1 for D (5 bases). Germline V gene data show CDR1 as SNHLY and CDR2 as FYNNEI. V was shortened by 4 bases and J by 9 bases, with 10 bases between the two germline ends. The CDR3 consists of 12 residues. The CDR3 nucleotides read TGTGCCAGCAGTGTTTCCCAGGGGCCCCAGCATTTT. Its protein product is CASSVSQGPQHF.

This clonotype was counted only a few times. The rearrangement uses TRBV6-2 or TRBV6-3 and TRBJ2-7; 8 bases agree with TRBD2. The CDR3 has 14 amino acids. Germline V lookup: CDR1 MNHEY, CDR2 SVGEGT. V gave up 7 bases and J gave up 0 bases; unmatched junction bases: 5. CDR3 sequence: CASNLAGPSYEQYF. In nucleotides, the CDR3 is TGTGCCAGCAACTTAGCGGGACCCTCCTACGAGCAGTACTTC.

The chain uses TRBV20-1 and TRBJ1-2, with D hard to call. Germline CDR1 and CDR2: DFQATT and SNEGSKA (reference sequence). The length of the CDR3 is 13 residues. V was shortened by 4 bases and J by 4 bases, with 13 bases between the two germline ends. The CDR3 here is CSATAQEIYGYTF. CDR3 nucleotides: TGCAGTGCTACCGCGCAGGAAATCTATGGCTACACCTTC.

This clonotype was seen at least ten times. The chain recombines TRBV11-2 with TRBJ1-2; unclear D gene. The CDR3 totals 13 residues. V was shortened by 5 bases and J by 8 bases, with 15 bases between the two germline ends. Germline values: CDR1 SGHAT, CDR2 FQNNGV. Here the CDR3 DNA reads TGTGCCAGCAGCCCAACATGGTACGGAGGCTACACCTTC. This translates into CASSPTWYGGYTF.

V is TRBV20-1 and J is TRBJ1-1, with 7 bases that match TRBD1. The ends lost 3 bases at V and 4 bases at J; junction bases unmatched: 8. Germline V gene sequence: CDR1 DFQATT, CDR2 SNEGSKA (reference sequence). The CDR3 loop spans 14 amino acids. CDR3 sequence reads: CSARGTGVSTEAFF. CDR3 DNA: TGCAGTGCTAGGGGTACAGGGGTGTCCACTGAAGCTTTCTTT.

There are many counts of this clonotype. The chain combines TRBV27 with TRBJ1-5; D perhaps matches TRBD1 (5 bases). Trimming stripped 2 bases from V and 3 bases from J, with 11 bases between. Germline lookup yields CDR1 MNHEY and CDR2 SMNVEV (reference sequence). The CDR3 contains 15 residues. CDR3 in amino acids: CASSLGPQDNQPQHF. The CDR3 DNA follows: TGTGCCAGCAGTTTAGGACCACAGGACAATCAGCCCCAGCATTTT.

This clonotype was seen only a few times. The chain uses TRBV20-1 and TRBJ1-5; no clear D gene. The CDR3 spans 13 residues. Trimming removed 3 bases from V and 6 bases from J, with 12 bases in between. The V gene's germline CDR1 is DFQATT and CDR2 SNEGSKA (reference sequence). In nucleotides, the CDR3 is TGCAGTGCTAGTTCATCGGGGAGTCAGCCCCAGCATTTT. It yields the protein CSASSSGSQPQHF.

The chain combines TRBV29-1 with TRBJ1-3; no firm D call. This CDR3 spans 12 amino acids. Germline-derived CDR1 and CDR2 are SQVTM and ANQGSEA. The CDR3 reads CGMRDSGNTIYF. In nucleotides, the CDR3 is TGCGGGATGAGGGACTCTGGAAACACCATATATTTT. The full variable domain, with the rest looked up from reference TRBV29-1 and TRBJ1-3, is SAVISQKPSRDICQRGTSLTIQCQVDSQVTMMFWYRQQPGQSLTLIATANQGSEATYESGFVIDKFPISRPNLTFSTLTVSNMSPEDSSIYLCGMRDSGNTIYFGEGSWLTVV.